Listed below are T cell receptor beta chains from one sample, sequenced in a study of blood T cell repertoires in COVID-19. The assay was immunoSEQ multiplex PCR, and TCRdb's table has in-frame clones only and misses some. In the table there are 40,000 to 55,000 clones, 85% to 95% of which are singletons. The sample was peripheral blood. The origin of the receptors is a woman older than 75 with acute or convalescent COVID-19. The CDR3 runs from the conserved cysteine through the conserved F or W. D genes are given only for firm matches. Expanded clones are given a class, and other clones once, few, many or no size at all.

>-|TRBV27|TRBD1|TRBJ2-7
CASSLTGGFHEQYF
TGTGCCAGCAGTTTGACAGGGGGCTTCCACGAGCAGTACTTC
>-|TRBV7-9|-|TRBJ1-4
CASSWGLHVAEKLFF
TGTGCCAGCAGCTGGGGACTTCACGTCGCCGAAAAACTGTTTTTT
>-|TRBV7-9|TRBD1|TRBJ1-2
CASSSAVRDSYGYTF
TGTGCCAGCAGCTCAGCCGTCCGGGACAGCTATGGCTACACCTTC
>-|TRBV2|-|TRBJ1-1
CASSERRVGTEAFF
TGTGCCAGCAGCGAGAGGAGGGTTGGAACTGAAGCTTTCTTT
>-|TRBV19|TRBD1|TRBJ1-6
CASSGWTGANSPLHF
TGTGCCAGTAGTGGGTGGACAGGGGCCAATTCACCCCTCCACTTT
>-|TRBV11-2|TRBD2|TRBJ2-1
CASSFSAGVINEQFF
TGTGCCAGCAGCTTCTCAGCGGGAGTCATTAATGAGCAGTTCTTC
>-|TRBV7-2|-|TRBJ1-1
CASSLRDQGMGAFF
TGTGCCAGCAGCCTAAGAGATCAGGGGATGGGAGCTTTCTTT
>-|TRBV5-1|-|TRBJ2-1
CASSLEAGSGHEQFF
TGCGCCAGCAGCTTGGAAGCTGGGAGCGGCCATGAGCAGTTCTTC
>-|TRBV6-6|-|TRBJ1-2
CASHPPGGDGGYTF
TGTGCCAGCCACCCGCCGGGGGGAGATGGGGGCTACACCTTC
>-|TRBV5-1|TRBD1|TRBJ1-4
CASSLEGAANEKLFF
TGCGCCAGCAGCTTGGAGGGGGCTGCTAATGAAAAACTGTTTTTT
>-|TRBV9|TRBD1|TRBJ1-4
CASSPGQVDNEKLFF
TGTGCCAGCAGCCCTGGACAGGTAGATAATGAAAAACTGTTTTTT
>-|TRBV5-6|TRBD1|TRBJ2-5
CASSLEGANRKTQYF
TGTGCCAGCAGCTTGGAGGGGGCTAACCGGAAGACCCAGTACTTC
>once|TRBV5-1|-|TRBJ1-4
CASSIQRNEKLFF
TGCGCCAGCAGCATCCAGCGTAATGAAAAACTGTTTTTT
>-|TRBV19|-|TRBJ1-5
CASSLRSNQPQHF
TGTGCCAGTAGTCTTCGTAGCAATCAGCCCCAGCATTTT
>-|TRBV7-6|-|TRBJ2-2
CASSLLPSRSPNTGELFF
TGTGCCAGCAGCCTCCTCCCCTCTCGGTCGCCGAACACCGGGGAGCTGTTTTTT
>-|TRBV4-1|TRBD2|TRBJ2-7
CASSQWTSGFSYEQYF
TGCGCCAGCAGCCAATGGACTAGCGGGTTTTCCTACGAGCAGTACTTC
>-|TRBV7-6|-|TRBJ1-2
CASSPLPTQGYGYTF
TGTGCCAGCAGCCCCTTACCCACACAGGGATATGGCTACACCTTC
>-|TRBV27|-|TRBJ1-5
CASSLWWTPLQNQPQHF
TGTGCCAGCAGTTTATGGTGGACACCTCTTCAGAATCAGCCCCAGCATTTT
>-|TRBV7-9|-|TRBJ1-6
CASSLAGELYNSPLHF
TGTGCCAGCAGCTTAGCGGGAGAACTTTATAATTCACCCCTCCACTTT
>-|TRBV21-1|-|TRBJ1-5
CASSKEAALPQPQHF
TGTGCCAGCAGCAAAGAGGCAGCGTTACCACAGCCCCAGCATTTT
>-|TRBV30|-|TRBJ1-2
CAWSEGGRNYGYTF
TGTGCCTGGAGTGAGGGGGGGCGGAACTATGGCTACACCTTC
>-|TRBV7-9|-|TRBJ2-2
CASSLGRGTGELFF
TGTGCCAGCAGCCTAGGAAGGGGGACCGGGGAGCTGTTTTTT
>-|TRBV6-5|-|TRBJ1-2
CASSRTQGHNYGYTF
TGTGCCAGCAGCAGAACTCAGGGGCACAACTATGGCTACACCTTC
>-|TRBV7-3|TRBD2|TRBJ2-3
CASSLPPGLAGGGPTDTQYF
TGTGCCAGCAGCCTCCCCCCGGGACTAGCGGGAGGAGGGCCCACAGATACGCAGTATTTT
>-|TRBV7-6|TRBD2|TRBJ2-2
CASSSRLAGGGNTGELFF
TGTGCCAGCAGTTCTCGACTAGCGGGAGGCGGAAACACCGGGGAGCTGTTTTTT
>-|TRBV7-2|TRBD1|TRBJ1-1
CASSYTGVAEAFF
TGTGCCAGCAGCTATACAGGGGTGGCTGAAGCTTTCTTT
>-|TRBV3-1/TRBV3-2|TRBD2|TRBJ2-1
CASSDLAGSAGEQFF
TGTGCCAGCAGCGACTTAGCGGGTTCGGCCGGGGAGCAGTTCTTC
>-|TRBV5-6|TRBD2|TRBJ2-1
CASSGRGLATTGIGNEQFF
TGTGCCAGCAGCGGTCGAGGACTAGCGACAACAGGGATAGGCAATGAGCAGTTCTTC
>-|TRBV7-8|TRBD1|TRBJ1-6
CASSLEGAYNSPLHF
TGTGCCAGCAGCTTAGAGGGGGCGTACAATTCACCCCTCCACTTT
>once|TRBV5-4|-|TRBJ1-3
CASSHDPGRGRNTIYF
TGTGCCAGCAGCCACGACCCGGGGAGGGGCCGAAACACCATATATTTT
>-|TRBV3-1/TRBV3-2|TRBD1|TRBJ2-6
CASSHRQGALAGANVLTF
TGTGCCAGCAGCCACCGACAGGGGGCGCTCGCTGGGGCCAACGTCCTGACTTTC
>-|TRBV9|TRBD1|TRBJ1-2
CASSGQGSLYGYTF
TGTGCCAGCAGCGGACAGGGTTCCCTCTATGGCTACACCTTC
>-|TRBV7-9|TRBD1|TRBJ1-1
CASSVNRGANTEAFF
TGTGCCAGCAGCGTTAACAGGGGGGCAAACACTGAAGCTTTCTTT
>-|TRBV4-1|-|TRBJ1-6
CASSQEPTGYNSPLHF
TGCGCCAGCAGCCAAGAGCCCACCGGCTATAATTCACCCCTCCACTTT
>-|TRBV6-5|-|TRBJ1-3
CASSYRVGSGNTIYF
TGTGCCAGCAGTTACCGCGTCGGCTCTGGAAACACCATATATTTT
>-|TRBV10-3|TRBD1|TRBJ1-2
CAISDGTGDTNYGYTF
TGTGCCATCAGTGACGGGACAGGCGATACTAACTATGGCTACACCTTC
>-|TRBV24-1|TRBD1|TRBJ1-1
CATSDTGQAQNFF
TGTGCCACCAGTGACACGGGACAGGCCCAAAACTTCTTT
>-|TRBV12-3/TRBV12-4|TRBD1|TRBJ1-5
CASSPDRGQPQHF
TGTGCCAGCAGCCCTGACAGGGGTCAGCCCCAGCATTTT
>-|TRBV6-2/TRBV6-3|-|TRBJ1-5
CASSSPGGFQPQHF
TGTGCCAGCAGTTCCCCGGGGGGGTTTCAGCCCCAGCATTTT
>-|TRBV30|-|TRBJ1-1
CAWSVREATIAFF
TGTGCCTGGAGTGTACGGGAGGCGACTATAGCTTTCTTT
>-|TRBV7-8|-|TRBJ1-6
CASSFPAGSPLHF
TGTGCCAGCAGCTTCCCAGCAGGTTCACCCCTCCACTTT
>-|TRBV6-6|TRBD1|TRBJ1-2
CASSFPGTGGYGYTF
TGTGCCAGCAGTTTCCCCGGGACAGGCGGTTATGGCTACACCTTC
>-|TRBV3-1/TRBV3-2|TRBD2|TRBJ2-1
CASSPGRGSHSYNEQFF
TGTGCCAGCAGCCCCGGCCGCGGGAGTCACTCCTACAATGAGCAGTTCTTC
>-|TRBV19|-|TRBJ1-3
CASSTTNGNTIYF
TGTGCCAGTAGTACGACTAATGGAAACACCATATATTTT
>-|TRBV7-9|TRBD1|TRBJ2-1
CASSFRQGSYNEQFF
TGTGCCAGCAGCTTCCGACAGGGTTCCTACAATGAGCAGTTCTTC
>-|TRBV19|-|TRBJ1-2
CASSIAGNYGYTF
TGTGCCAGTAGTATCGCGGGGAACTATGGCTACACCTTC
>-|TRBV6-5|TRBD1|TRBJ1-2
CASSSTGGAGYGYTF
TGTGCCAGCAGCTCGACAGGGGGCGCTGGCTATGGCTACACCTTC
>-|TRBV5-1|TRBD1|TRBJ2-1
CASSLGADRGVQNEQFF
TGCGCCAGCAGCTTGGGTGCAGACAGGGGAGTTCAGAATGAGCAGTTCTTC
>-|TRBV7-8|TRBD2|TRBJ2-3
CASSPMGGSFRDTQYF
TGTGCCAGCAGCCCTATGGGCGGGAGCTTTAGAGATACGCAGTATTTT
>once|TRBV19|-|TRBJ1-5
CASSIVGQIHQPQHF
TGTGCCAGTAGTATAGTGGGACAAATCCATCAGCCCCAGCATTTT
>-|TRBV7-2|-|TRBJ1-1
CASSLQARNTEAFF
TGTGCCAGCAGCTTACAGGCTCGGAACACTGAAGCTTTCTTT
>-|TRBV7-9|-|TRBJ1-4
CASSLASGITNEKLFF
TGTGCCAGCAGCTTAGCTTCAGGGATCACTAATGAAAAACTGTTTTTT
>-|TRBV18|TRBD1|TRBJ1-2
CASSAGQEHGYTF
TGTGCCAGCTCCGCGGGACAGGAGCATGGCTACACCTTC
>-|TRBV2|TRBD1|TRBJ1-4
CASSRTGESYEKLFF
TGTGCCAGCAGTCGAACAGGGGAATCGTATGAAAAACTGTTTTTT
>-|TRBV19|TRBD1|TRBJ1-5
CASSANRGAKSNQPQHF
TGTGCCAGTAGTGCCAACAGGGGGGCAAAAAGCAATCAGCCCCAGCATTTT
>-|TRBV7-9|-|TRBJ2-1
CASSPDRQANEQFF
TGTGCCAGCAGCCCAGACCGACAGGCCAATGAGCAGTTCTTC
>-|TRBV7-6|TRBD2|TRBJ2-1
CASSSTGTSGRYNEQFF
TGTGCCAGCAGCTCCACCGGGACTAGCGGGAGATACAATGAGCAGTTCTTC
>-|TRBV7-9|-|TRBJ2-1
CASSLALSGVDDEQFF
TGTGCCAGCAGCTTAGCTTTGTCGGGAGTTGATGATGAGCAGTTCTTC